The entry that follows covers one TCR beta chain sequence. Its antigen is not identified. This sample stems from a study of blood T cells in healthy people across ages. The study's findings and limits: Among long-lived donors, naive CD4+ cells were more numerous and diversity higher than in aged donors. With age, beta diversity per million T cells declined roughly linearly, significantly by 40 to 50.

The trim removed 7 bases at V and 9 bases at J, leaving 12 bases unmatched. The CDR3 has 14 amino acids. CDR1 MNHEY and CDR2 SVGEGT come from the germline V gene. The use of a sample-barcoded 5' primer and a J-beta primer mix characterized a second PCR of roughly 7 to 11 cycles. Tags on each cDNA molecule came from a template-switch adaptor with 12 random nucleotides. Using its own MiXCR run on the 5' RACE reads, TCRdb lists one record per CDR3 protein. Among about 1.5 million distinct CDR3 sequences listed, under 55% were seen once. The chain has TRBV6-2 or TRBV6-3 and TRBJ2-1, with TRBD1 identical over 7 bases. The clonotype was recovered from a young woman in good health. Sequencing input: blood. This CDR3 reads CASKMNRGVTEQFF. DNA of the CDR3: TGTGCCAGCAAGATGAACAGGGGTGTCACTGAGCAGTTCTTC.